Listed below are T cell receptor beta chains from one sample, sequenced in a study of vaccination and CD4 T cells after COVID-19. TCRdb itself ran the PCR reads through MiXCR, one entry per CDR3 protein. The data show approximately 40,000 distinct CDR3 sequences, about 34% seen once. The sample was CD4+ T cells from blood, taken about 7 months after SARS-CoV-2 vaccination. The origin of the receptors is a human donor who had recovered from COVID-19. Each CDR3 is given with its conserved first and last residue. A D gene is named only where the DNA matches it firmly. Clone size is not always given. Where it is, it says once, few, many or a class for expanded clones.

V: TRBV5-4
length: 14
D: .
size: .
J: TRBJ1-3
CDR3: CASSQGGSGNTIYF
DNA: TGCGCCAGCAGCCAAGGGGGCTCTGGAAACACCATATATTTT

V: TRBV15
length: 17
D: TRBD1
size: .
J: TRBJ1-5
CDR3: CATSRAGGTGGGQPQHF
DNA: TGTGCCACCAGCAGAGCCGGGGGGACAGGGGGCGGACAGCCCCAGCATTTT

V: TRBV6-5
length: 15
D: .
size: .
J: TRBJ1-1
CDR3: CASSLPSSMNTEAFF
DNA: TGTGCCAGCAGTTTACCGAGTAGCATGAACACTGAAGCTTTCTTT

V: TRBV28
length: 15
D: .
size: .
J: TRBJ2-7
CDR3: CASSLPGTVSYEQYF
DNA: TGTGCCAGCAGTTTACCCGGGACCGTCTCCTACGAGCAGTACTTC

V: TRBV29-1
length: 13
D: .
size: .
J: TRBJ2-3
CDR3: CSVRWASTDTQYF
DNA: TGCAGCGTTCGTTGGGCGAGCACAGATACGCAGTATTTT

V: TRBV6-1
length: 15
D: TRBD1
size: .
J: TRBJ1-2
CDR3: CASSPLGQGDYGYTF
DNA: TGTGCCAGCAGCCCACTAGGACAGGGGGACTATGGTTACACCTTC

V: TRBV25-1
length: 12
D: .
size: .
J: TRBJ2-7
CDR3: CASTNQRHEQYF
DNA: TGTGCCAGCACCAATCAGAGGCACGAGCAGTACTTC

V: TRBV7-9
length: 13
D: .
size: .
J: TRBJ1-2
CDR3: CASSLEVGYGYTF
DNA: TGTGCCAGCAGCTTAGAAGTCGGCTATGGCTACACCTTC

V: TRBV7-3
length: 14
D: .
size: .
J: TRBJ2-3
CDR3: CASSLGLGADTQYF
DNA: TGTGCCAGCAGCTTAGGTCTAGGTGCAGATACGCAGTATTTT

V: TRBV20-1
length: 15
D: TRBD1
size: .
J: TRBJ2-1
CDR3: CSAPEGGQGSDEQFF
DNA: TGCAGTGCGCCAGAGGGGGGACAGGGGTCTGATGAGCAGTTCTTC

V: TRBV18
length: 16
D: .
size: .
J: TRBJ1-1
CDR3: CASSPRQPRANTEAFF
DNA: TGTGCCAGCTCACCACGACAGCCCAGGGCGAACACTGAAGCTTTCTTT

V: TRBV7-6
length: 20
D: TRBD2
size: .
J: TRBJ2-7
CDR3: CASSPQLAYKASGRRYEQYF
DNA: TGTGCCAGCAGCCCTCAGTTAGCATATAAAGCTAGCGGGAGGCGGTACGAGCAGTACTTC

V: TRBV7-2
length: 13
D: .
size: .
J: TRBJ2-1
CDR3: CASSPTEYNEQFF
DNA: TGTGCCAGCAGCCCGACGGAATACAATGAGCAGTTCTTC

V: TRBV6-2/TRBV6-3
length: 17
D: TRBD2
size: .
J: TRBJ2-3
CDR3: CASSYSAAGVFTDTQYF
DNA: TGTGCCAGCAGTTACTCGGCGGCGGGAGTGTTCACAGATACGCAGTATTTT

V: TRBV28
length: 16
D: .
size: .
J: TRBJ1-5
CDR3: CASSLRGWPSNQPQHF
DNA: TGTGCCAGCAGTTTAAGGGGGTGGCCTAGCAATCAGCCCCAGCATTTT

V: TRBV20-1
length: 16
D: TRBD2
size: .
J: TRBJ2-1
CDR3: CSAREPAGGFYNEQFF
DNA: TGCAGTGCTAGAGAGCCAGCGGGAGGGTTCTACAATGAGCAGTTCTTC

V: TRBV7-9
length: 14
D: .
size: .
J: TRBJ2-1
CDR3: CASRSTGSYNEQFF
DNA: TGTGCCAGCAGATCTACAGGGTCCTACAATGAGCAGTTCTTC

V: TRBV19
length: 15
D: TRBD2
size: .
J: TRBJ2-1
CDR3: CASSIGTSQSNEQFF
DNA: TGTGCCAGTAGTATCGGGACTAGCCAGAGCAATGAGCAGTTCTTC

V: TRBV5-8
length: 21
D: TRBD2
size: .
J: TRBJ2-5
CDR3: CASRMINDSDASGRERETQYF
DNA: TGTGCCAGCAGAATGATAAACGATAGTGATGCTAGCGGGAGGGAGAGGGAGACCCAGTACTTC

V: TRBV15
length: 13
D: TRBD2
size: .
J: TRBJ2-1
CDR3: CATSSAGVREQFF
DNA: TGTGCCACCAGCAGTGCGGGAGTTCGCGAGCAGTTCTTC

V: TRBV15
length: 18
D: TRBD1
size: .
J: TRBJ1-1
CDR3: CATSSHGTDSGLNTEAFF
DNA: TGTGCCACCAGCAGCCACGGGACAGACAGCGGATTGAACACTGAAGCTTTCTTT

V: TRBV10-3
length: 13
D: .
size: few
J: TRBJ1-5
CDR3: CAISDRGSQPQHF
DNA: TGTGCCATCAGTGATAGGGGGAGTCAGCCCCAGCATTTT

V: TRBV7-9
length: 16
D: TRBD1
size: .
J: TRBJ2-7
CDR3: CASSLARDRDTYEQYF
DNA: TGTGCCAGCAGCTTAGCGAGGGACAGGGATACTTACGAGCAGTACTTC

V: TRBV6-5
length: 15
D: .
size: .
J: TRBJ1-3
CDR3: CASSYSMSSGNTIYF
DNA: TGTGCCAGCAGTTACTCAATGAGCTCTGGAAACACCATATATTTT

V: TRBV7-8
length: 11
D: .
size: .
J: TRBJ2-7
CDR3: CASSYAGEQYF
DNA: TGTGCCAGCTCTTACGCGGGGGAGCAGTACTTC

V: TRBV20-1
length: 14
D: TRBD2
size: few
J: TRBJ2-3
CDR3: CSGSLADSTDTQYF
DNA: TGCAGTGGCTCACTAGCGGATAGCACAGATACGCAGTATTTT

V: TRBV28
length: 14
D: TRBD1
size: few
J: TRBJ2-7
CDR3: CASSSGQVSYEQYF
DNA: TGTGCCAGCAGTTCCGGACAGGTTTCCTACGAGCAGTACTTC

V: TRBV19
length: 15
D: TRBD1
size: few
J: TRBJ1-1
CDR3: CASSIVAGGNTEAFF
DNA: TGTGCCAGTAGTATAGTGGCAGGGGGTAACACTGAAGCTTTCTTT

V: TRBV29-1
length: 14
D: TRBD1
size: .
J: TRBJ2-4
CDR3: CSVEGQGSANIQYF
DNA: TGCAGCGTTGAAGGACAGGGATCGGCAAACATTCAGTACTTC

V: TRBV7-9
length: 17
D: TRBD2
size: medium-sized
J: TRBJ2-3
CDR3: CASSPPGLASGTDTQYF
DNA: TGTGCCAGCAGCCCACCGGGACTAGCCTCGGGCACAGATACGCAGTATTTT

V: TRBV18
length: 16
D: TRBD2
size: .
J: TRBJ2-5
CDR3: CASSPLKTSQAETQYF
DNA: TGTGCCAGCTCACCCTTGAAGACTAGCCAGGCCGAGACCCAGTACTTC

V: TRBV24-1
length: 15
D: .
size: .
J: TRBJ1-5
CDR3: CATSPAGSGNQPQHF
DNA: TGTGCCACCAGCCCCGCGGGGTCCGGCAATCAGCCCCAGCATTTT

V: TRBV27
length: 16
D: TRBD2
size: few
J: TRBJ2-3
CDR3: CASSLILAGGPDTQYF
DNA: TGTGCCAGCAGTTTAATCCTAGCGGGAGGGCCGGATACGCAGTATTTT

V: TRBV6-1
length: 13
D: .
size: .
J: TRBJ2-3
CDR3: CAIYDQVTDTQYF
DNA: TGTGCCATCTACGACCAGGTCACAGATACGCAGTATTTT

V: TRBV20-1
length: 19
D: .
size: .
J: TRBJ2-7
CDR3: CRASSLLGGEMLSGYEQYF
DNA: TGCAGGGCCAGCAGCTTATTGGGGGGAGAGATGTTAAGTGGCTACGAGCAGTACTTC

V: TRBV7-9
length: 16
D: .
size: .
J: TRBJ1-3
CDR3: CASSLYPAFPGNTIYF
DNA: TGTGCCAGCAGCCTATACCCGGCTTTCCCGGGAAACACCATATATTTT

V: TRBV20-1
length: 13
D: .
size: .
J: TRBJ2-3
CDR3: CSARGSGTGTQYF
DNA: TGCAGTGCTAGAGGGAGTGGCACAGGTACGCAGTATTTT

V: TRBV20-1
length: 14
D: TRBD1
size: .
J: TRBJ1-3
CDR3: CSAYTGAGGNTIYF
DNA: TGCAGTGCGTATACAGGGGCAGGTGGAAACACCATATATTTT

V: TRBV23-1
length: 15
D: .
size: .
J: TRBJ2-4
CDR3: CASSQEGGSKNIQYF
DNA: TGCGCCAGCAGTCAAGAGGGGGGTTCCAAAAACATTCAGTACTTC

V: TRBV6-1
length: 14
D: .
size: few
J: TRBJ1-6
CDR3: CASRSRPYNSPLHF
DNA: TGTGCCAGCAGGAGTCGTCCCTATAATTCACCCCTCCACTTT

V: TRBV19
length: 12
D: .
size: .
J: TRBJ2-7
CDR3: CASTDNPFEQYF
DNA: TGTGCCAGTACCGACAATCCGTTCGAGCAGTACTTC

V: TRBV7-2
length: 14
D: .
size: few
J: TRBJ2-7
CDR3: CASSLGPSVYEQYF
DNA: TGTGCCAGCAGCTTAGGCCCTAGCGTCTACGAGCAGTACTTC

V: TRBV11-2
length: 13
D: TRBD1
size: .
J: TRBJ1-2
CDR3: CASSEGQGYGYTF
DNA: TGTGCCAGCAGCGAGGGACAGGGCTATGGCTACACCTTC

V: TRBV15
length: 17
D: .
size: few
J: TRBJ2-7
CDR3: CATSRGGIGGSSYEQYF
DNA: TGTGCCACCAGCAGAGGGGGAATCGGGGGAAGCTCCTACGAGCAGTACTTC

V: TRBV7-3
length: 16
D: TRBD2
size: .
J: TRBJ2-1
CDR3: CASSLIGLALDNEQFF
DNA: TGTGCCAGCAGCTTGATTGGACTAGCATTGGACAATGAGCAGTTCTTC

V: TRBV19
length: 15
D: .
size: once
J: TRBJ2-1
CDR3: CASSQERGTYNEQFF
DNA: TGTGCCAGTAGTCAAGAGAGAGGGACGTACAATGAGCAGTTCTTC

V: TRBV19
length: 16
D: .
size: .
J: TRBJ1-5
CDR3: CASSIRGNAPNQPQHF
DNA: TGTGCCAGTAGTATCAGAGGAAACGCCCCTAATCAGCCCCAGCATTTT

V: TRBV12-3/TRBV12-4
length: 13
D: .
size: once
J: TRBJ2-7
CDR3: CASSQGGLYEQYF
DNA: TGTGCCAGCAGTCAGGGGGGGCTCTACGAGCAGTACTTC

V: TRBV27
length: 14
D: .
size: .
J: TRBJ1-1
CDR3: CASSFSGTNTEAFF
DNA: TGTGCCAGCAGTTTTTCAGGGACGAACACTGAAGCTTTCTTT

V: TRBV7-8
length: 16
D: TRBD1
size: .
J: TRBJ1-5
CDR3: CASSNPGTGDNQPQHF
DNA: TGTGCCAGCAGCAATCCCGGGACAGGGGACAATCAGCCCCAGCATTTT

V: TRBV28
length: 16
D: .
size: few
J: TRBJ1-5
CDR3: CASSFRQSYSNQPQHF
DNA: TGTGCCAGCAGTTTTCGGCAGTCTTATAGCAATCAGCCCCAGCATTTT

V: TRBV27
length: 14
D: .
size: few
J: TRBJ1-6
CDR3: CASTPARNNSPLHF
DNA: TGTGCCAGCACCCCTGCCCGGAATAATTCACCCCTCCACTTT

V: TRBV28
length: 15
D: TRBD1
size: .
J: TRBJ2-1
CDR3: CASTTGTGVYNEQFF
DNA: TGTGCCAGCACCACCGGGACAGGGGTCTACAATGAGCAGTTCTTC